Presented here are 3 T cell receptor beta chains from one specimen sequenced in a study of identical twins. TCRdb re-called the 5' RACE reads through MiXCR, storing one row per CDR3 protein. The table records hundreds of thousands of distinct CDR3 sequences, roughly an eighth of them present only once. These records were also assigned to another study, of yellow fever vaccine responses in identical twins.

What was sequenced was PBMCs. These receptor sequences come from a woman under 30 in good health.

This clonotype was seen a few times. This chain joins TRBV5-1 and TRBJ2-2; D remains unclear. Germline CDR1 SGHRS, CDR2 YFSETQ. There are 17 residues in the CDR3. V shed 0 bases and J shed 3 bases, with 15 bases lying between them. The CDR3 loop is CASSLVLSDSYTGELFF. CDR3 sequence (DNA): TGCGCCAGCAGCTTGGTATTAAGTGACTCTTACACCGGGGAGCTGTTTTTT.

The rearrangement joins TRBV6-1 to TRBJ1-5; the match to TRBD1 covers 9 bases. Unmatched junction bases numbered 6, after V lost 6 bases and J lost 3 bases. The CDR3 runs 15 residues. Germline values: CDR1 MNHNS, CDR2 SASEGT. The CDR3 DNA reads as TGTGCCAGCAGGAGAGGACAGGGGAACAATCAGCCCCAGCATTTT. It translates to CASRRGQGNNQPQHF.

The gene calls are TRBV20-1 and TRBJ1-6; 7 nucleotides match TRBD1. Per germline, CDR1 DFQATT and CDR2 SNEGSKA (reference sequence). The V and J ends lost 3 bases and 9 bases, in that order; junction bases with no gene match: 5. This CDR3 is built from 13 residues. This CDR3 reads CSARAGGSSPLHF. DNA of the CDR3: TGCAGTGCTAGGGCAGGGGGTAGTTCACCCCTCCACTTT.